This T cell receptor beta chain derives from a study of technical replicates of blood from a few donors. Germline trimming cut 2 bases from V and 1 base from J; bases unmatched to any gene: 5. The germline V gene encodes CDR1 SGHRS and CDR2 YFSETQ. The CDR3 runs to 16 residues. The table came from immunoSEQ multiplex PCR; TCRdb's copy has only in-frame clones and leaves some out. Of 55,000 to 85,000 clones in the sample, roughly 96% were seen once. The chain couples TRBV5-1 to TRBJ2-3; 9 bases align to TRBD2. This sequence was found in a human donor in good health. The sample consisted of T cells isolated from PBMCs. CDR3 sequence (DNA): TGCGCCAGCAGCTTTCCGCTAGCGGGACGCACAGATACGCAGTATTTT. Translation gives CASSFPLAGRTDTQYF.